Presented here are 19 T cell receptor beta chains from one specimen sequenced in a study of T cell responses to AZD1222 COVID-19 vaccine. Assay used: immunoSEQ multiplex PCR; TCRdb lists only in-frame clones, some missing. The sample shows 95,000 to 150,000 clones, roughly 91% of them seen only once. This specimen was peripheral blood, taken on day 0 of AZD1222 vaccination. These receptors were obtained from an adult in good health.

The chain uses TRBV10-2 and TRBJ2-7; D gene ambiguous. The CDR3 covers 16 residues. Germline CDR1 WSHSY, CDR2 SAAADI. V was cut by 2 bases and J by 2 bases, with 16 bases left in between. The CDR3 protein is CASSEKGSGRAYEQYF. CDR3 bases: TGCGCCAGCAGTGAGAAAGGGTCGGGCCGCGCCTACGAGCAGTACTTC.

The CDR3 DNA follows: TGTGCCAGCAGTTACCAGGGGGACTATGGCTACACCTTC. It specifies CASSYQGDYGYTF. The gene calls are TRBV27 and TRBJ1-2; 7 nucleotides match TRBD1. Germline V gene sequence: CDR1 MNHEY, CDR2 SMNVEV (reference sequence). V shed 4 bases and J 3 bases; nucleotides not matched to a gene: 2. CDR3 length: 13 amino acids.

The genes are TRBV5-1 and TRBJ2-3, with 10 bases identical to TRBD2. V lost 4 bases to trimming and J lost 3 bases; unmatched junction nucleotides: 8. CDR3 size: 16 residues. CDR1 is SGHRS, CDR2 YFSETQ, per germline. CDR3 bases: TGCGCCAGCAGCAGGGCTAGCGGGAGTGGGACAGATACGCAGTATTTT. This encodes CASSRASGSGTDTQYF. Using reference TRBV5-1 and TRBJ2-3 for the parts outside the CDR3, the full variable domain is KAGVTQTPRYLIKTRGQQVTLSCSPISGHRSVSWYQQTPGQGLQFLFEYFSETQRNKGNFPGRFSGRQFSNSRSEMNVSTLELGDSALYLCASSRASGSGTDTQYFGPGTRLTVL.

The V gene is TRBV6-5, the J gene TRBJ2-2, with 8 bases identical to TRBD1. The germline CDR1 and CDR2 sequences are MNHEY and SVGAGI. V shed 10 bases, J shed 0 bases, and the junction held 7 bases outside the gene matches. This CDR3 is built from 15 residues. CDR3 coding DNA: TGTGCCACAAGATGGGGACAGGCGAACACCGGGGAGCTGTTTTTT. As protein: CATRWGQANTGELFF.

J is TRBJ1-1 and V is TRBV30; unclear D gene. The V gene's germline CDR1 is GTSNPN and CDR2 SVGIG (reference sequence). The CDR3 contains 14 residues. V was shortened by 0 bases and J by 1 base, with 9 bases between the two germline ends. The CDR3, as DNA: TGTGCCTGGAGTGTCAAGGGAAGGAACACTGAAGCTTTCTTT. It specifies CAWSVKGRNTEAFF.

This clone was seen just once. V usage is TRBV27 and J usage is TRBJ1-5; 8 bases map to TRBD1. This CDR3 comprises 14 residues. With 8 bases clipped from V and 3 bases from J, the junction kept 6 bases outside the gene matches. Germline CDR1 and CDR2: MNHEY and SMNVEV (reference sequence). CDR3 nucleotide sequence: TGTGCCAGCGGTTGGACAGGGCCCAATCAGCCCCAGCATTTT. Amino acid sequence: CASGWTGPNQPQHF.

The rearrangement uses TRBV5-4 and TRBJ2-1, with D perhaps TRBD1 (5 bases). Trimming stripped 0 bases from V and 7 bases from J, with 8 bases between. The CDR3 extends over 13 amino acids. Per germline, CDR1 SGHNT and CDR2 YYREEE (reference sequence). This chain's CDR3 is CASSLARANEQFF. For the CDR3, the DNA is TGTGCCAGCAGCTTGGCCAGGGCAAATGAGCAGTTCTTC.

The rearrangement links TRBV6-5 to TRBJ1-2; 9 nucleotides match TRBD1. This CDR3 has 14 amino acids. Germline CDR1 MNHEY, CDR2 SVGAGI. The junction had 4 bases not matched to a gene; V was cut back by 0 bases and J by 8 bases. CDR3 protein: CASSYSMTGGGYTF. CDR3 nucleotide sequence: TGTGCCAGCAGTTACTCGATGACAGGGGGAGGCTACACCTTC.

CDR3 residues: CASRGLVGLTTDTQYF. DNA of the CDR3: TGTGCCAGTAGGGGACTAGTCGGCCTTACCACAGATACGCAGTATTTT. This chain connects TRBV19 to TRBJ2-3, with 8 bases fitting TRBD2. This CDR3 is 16 amino acids long. The V gene end was trimmed by 6 bases and the J gene end by 2 bases; junction bases not matched to a gene: 10. CDR1 and CDR2 from the germline V gene are LNHDA and SQIVND (reference sequence).

V gene TRBV19 combines with J gene TRBJ1-2, with D perhaps matching TRBD1 (6 bases). The germline gives CDR1 LNHDA, CDR2 SQIVND (reference sequence). V lost 3 bases and J lost 0, with 8 bases in between. CDR3 length: 14 amino acids. The CDR3 DNA reads as TGTGCCAGTAGTATCCAGGGGCCTAACTATGGCTACACCTTC. Its protein is CASSIQGPNYGYTF.

This clone appeared a single time. The CDR3 bases are TGTGCCAGCAGTGAAGGAGGCCTGGGGTTGGTAGAGACCCAGTACTTC. Translating it yields CASSEGGLGLVETQYF. This rearrangement joins TRBV2 to TRBJ2-5; D unresolved. CDR1 and CDR2 (germline): SNHLY, FYNNEI. CDR3 length: 16 amino acids. Trimming took 1 base from V and 4 from J, leaving 16 bases between them.

This clone was seen a handful of times. Written as DNA, the CDR3 is TGCGCCAGCAGCCACCAAGGTGTTGGCTCTGGAAACACCATATATTTT. It codes for CASSHQGVGSGNTIYF. This chain links TRBV5-1 with TRBJ1-3, with D unclear. The V and J ends lost 4 bases and 0 bases respectively, with 14 bases between them. The CDR3 length is 16 residues. The germline V gene encodes CDR1 SGHRS and CDR2 YFSETQ.

The chain is built from TRBV13 and TRBJ1-6; 7 bases are a match to TRBD1. The V gene's germline CDR1 is PRHDT and CDR2 FYEKMQ (reference sequence). The CDR3 is 16 amino acids. V shed 2 bases and J 8 bases; nucleotides not matched to a gene: 9. The chain's CDR3 is CASSLPGPGGDSPLHF. CDR3 bases: TGTGCCAGCAGCTTACCCGGGCCAGGGGGGGATTCACCCCTCCACTTT. The entire variable domain, with the rest obtained from reference TRBV13 and TRBJ1-6, is as follows: AAGVIQSPRHLIKEKRETATLKCYPIPRHDTVYWYQQGPGQDPQFLISFYEKMQSDKGSIPDRFSAQQFSDYHSELNMSSLELGDSALYFCASSLPGPGGDSPLHFGNGTRLTVT.

This clone has a single count. The rearrangement joins TRBV27 to TRBJ2-3; the match to TRBD1 covers 7 bases. Germline-derived CDR1 and CDR2 are MNHEY and SMNVEV (reference sequence). V lost 8 bases and J lost 4; bases outside the gene matches: 6. The CDR3 totals 13 residues. The CDR3 DNA reads TGTGCCAGCGCCAGACAGGGTCCAGATACGCAGTATTTT. It encodes CASARQGPDTQYF.

The V and J genes are TRBV3-1 (or the pseudogene TRBV3-2) and TRBJ1-1; 9 nucleotides agree with TRBD1. Germline assignment: CDR1 LGHDT and CDR2 YNNKEL (reference sequence). V lost 4 bases to trimming and J lost 3 bases; unmatched junction nucleotides: 6. The CDR3 has 15 amino acids. The DNA for the CDR3 is TGTGCCAGCAGCCCGACAGGGGGAGCGGACACTGAAGCTTTCTTT. It encodes CASSPTGGADTEAFF.

This clone was picked up one time. This chain uses TRBV6-5 with TRBJ1-6; no reliable D call. The CDR3 spans 14 residues. Trimming took off 6 bases at V and 7 bases at J, with 13 bases between the two ends. The V gene's germline CDR1 is MNHEY and CDR2 SVGAGI. The CDR3 protein is CASSGDGENSPLHF. In nucleotides, the CDR3 is TGTGCCAGCAGCGGTGACGGTGAAAATTCACCCCTCCACTTT.

This clone has just one count. J is TRBJ1-1 and V is TRBV10-2; D might be TRBD1 (6 bases). The CDR3 has 13 amino acids. Looked up from germline, CDR1 is WSHSY and CDR2 is SAAADI. The ends were cut back, 7 bases at V and 1 base at J, with 10 bases in the middle. This CDR3 is CASNGQSNTEAFF. CDR3 bases: TGCGCCAGCAATGGACAGTCGAACACTGAAGCTTTCTTT.

The chain links TRBV5-4 to TRBJ2-3, with 10 bases identical to TRBD2. The V gene end was trimmed by 0 bases and the J gene end by 8 bases; junction bases not matched to a gene: 12. Germline V CDR1 and CDR2: SGHNT, YYREEE (reference sequence). The CDR3 spans 17 residues. CDR3 nucleotide sequence: TGTGCCAGCAGCTTGGGTGCCGGGACTAGCGTGGAGAGTACGCAGTATTTT. Protein product: CASSLGAGTSVESTQYF.

The sample holds a few counts of this clone. This chain connects TRBV10-1 to TRBJ1-1; D is uncertain. Germline assignment: CDR1 WNHNN and CDR2 SYGVQD (reference sequence). The germline V and J ends were trimmed by 2 bases and 1 base, with 8 bases remaining between them. This CDR3 contains 14 residues. The CDR3 spells CASSESNSNTEAFF. The CDR3 DNA is TGCGCCAGCAGTGAGAGTAACTCGAACACTGAAGCTTTCTTT.